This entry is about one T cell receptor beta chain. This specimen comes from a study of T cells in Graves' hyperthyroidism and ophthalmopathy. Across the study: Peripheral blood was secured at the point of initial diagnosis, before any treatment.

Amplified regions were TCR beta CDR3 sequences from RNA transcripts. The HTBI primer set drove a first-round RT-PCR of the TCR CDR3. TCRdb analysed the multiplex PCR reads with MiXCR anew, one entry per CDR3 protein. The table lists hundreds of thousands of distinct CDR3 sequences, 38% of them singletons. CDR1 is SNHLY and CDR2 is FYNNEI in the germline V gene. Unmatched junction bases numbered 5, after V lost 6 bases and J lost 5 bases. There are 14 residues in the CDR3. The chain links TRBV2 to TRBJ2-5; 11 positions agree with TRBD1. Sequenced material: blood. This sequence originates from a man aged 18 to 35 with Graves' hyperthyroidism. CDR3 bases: TGTGCCAGCAGGATGGGACAGGGGGGGGAGACCCAGTACTTC. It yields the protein CASRMGQGGETQYF.